The subject of this entry is one T cell receptor beta chain. Its specificity is not known. This specimen comes from a study of beta chain features in type 1 diabetes. What was sequenced were expressed TCRB transcripts, since all of the isolated RNA had been reverse transcribed. Profiled with immunoSEQ multiplex PCR; TCRdb holds only in-frame clones, not every one. The sample comprises more than 200,000 clones, roughly 17% of which are singletons, and approximately 0.081% rests with the top ten. Germline V gives CDR1 MNHNS, CDR2 SASEGT. Trimming removed 5 bases from V and 5 bases from J, with 19 bases in between. The CDR3 contains 15 residues. Study results and caveats: These data did not resolve whether HLA type affects TCRB rearrangement. A cDNA-based sequencing approach could over-represent cells with high TCR expression. All four CD4+ subsets from Type 1 diabetes patients carried moderately but significantly shorter TCRB CDR3s.

Markers CD45RO/CCR7/CD25/CD127/CD95/CD27 served to sort CD4+ naive, central memory, regulatory and stem cell-like memory cells. This clonotype was obtained from a young man with type 1 diabetes. The chain links TRBV6-1 to TRBJ2-7; perhaps D is TRBD1 or TRBD2 (5 bases each). The sample comprised naive CD4+ T cells from blood. The CDR3 loop reads CASSRAARAGHEQYF. As DNA, the CDR3 is TGTGCCAGCAGTCGGGCGGCGAGGGCAGGGCACGAGCAGTACTTC.